The clone carrying this T cell receptor beta chain was observed once. Its antigen is unidentified. CDR1 is SGHDN, CDR2 FVKESK, per germline. This CDR3 has 15 residues. Trimming stripped 0 bases from V and 7 bases from J, with 13 bases between. This record comes from a study of T cells in localized non-small cell lung cancer. General study results and limits: Clonality of T cells reached its maximum in uninvolved adjacent lung, surpassing tumor. Since sequencing was restricted to only one region of the tumor, intratumor heterogeneity remains a possibility. Longer overall survival was associated with a higher density of T cells in the blood. A median of approximately 54 clones ranked among the top 100 in tumor appeared in adjacent lung.

Sequencing used immunoSEQ multiplex PCR; TCRdb keeps in-frame clones, though not all of them. The sample has around 64,000 clones; just over 90% are singletons. This specimen was peripheral blood, taken before any cancer treatment. This clonotype was obtained from a man aged 35-69 years with stage I lung adenocarcinoma. This rearrangement joins TRBV14 to TRBJ2-1; D gene ambiguous. Here the CDR3 DNA reads TGTGCCAGCAGCCAAGACGTCAGCCCAGTAAATGAGCAGTTCTTC. This encodes CASSQDVSPVNEQFF.